What follows are 19 T cell receptor beta chains derived from one specimen sequenced in a study of OX40 agonist ivuxolimab in advanced cancers. TCRdb's table, derived via immunoSEQ multiplex PCR, lists solely in-frame clones and lacks some. The data hold 50,000 to 75,000 clones, with about nine tenths observed a single time. Sequencing used CD4+ or CD8+ T cells sorted from blood, obtained in a trial of the OX40 agonist ivuxolimab. The receptors were sampled from an adult with an advanced solid tumor such as melanoma, head and neck, liver or kidney cancer.

The chain links TRBV30 to TRBJ2-5, with D possibly matching TRBD1 (5 bases). Germline loops: CDR1 GTSNPN, CDR2 SVGIG (reference sequence). CDR3 length: 11 residues. The V and J ends lost 5 bases and 3 bases respectively, with 7 bases between them. CDR3 region: CAWGAEETQYF. In DNA, the CDR3 is TGTGCCTGGGGGGCCGAAGAGACCCAGTACTTC.

The chain is built from TRBV20-1 and TRBJ1-1; unclear D gene. The V end lost 2 bases, the J end lost 5 bases, and 6 bases lay between the germline ends. Per germline, CDR1 DFQATT and CDR2 SNEGSKA (reference sequence). The CDR3 runs 11 residues. CDR3 nucleotides: TGCAGTGCTAGAATGGGGACTGAAGCTTTCTTT. It codes for CSARMGTEAFF.

The chain is built from TRBV18 and TRBJ2-7, with TRBD1 as a possible D gene (5 bases). CDR3 length: 13 residues. Germline CDR1 is KGHSH and CDR2 is LQKENI. Trimming took 3 bases from V and 2 from J, leaving 8 bases between them. The CDR3 sequence is CASSPQGTYEQYF. The CDR3 nucleotides read TGTGCCAGCTCACCCCAGGGAACCTACGAGCAGTACTTC.

Turning to this clone: Other nucleotide sequences in the sample specify the same CDR3. The chain couples TRBV6-5 to TRBJ1-1; the D is unclear. CDR1 and CDR2 (germline): MNHEY, SVGAGI. Trimming shortened V by 4 bases and J by 8 bases, and 14 bases separated the two germline ends. CDR3 length: 13 residues. This CDR3 is CASSLVGMAEAFF. The CDR3 DNA sequence: TGTGCCAGCAGTTTAGTAGGGATGGCCGAAGCTTTCTTT.

V is TRBV9 and J is TRBJ2-5; 11 nucleotides agree with TRBD2. The CDR3 covers 16 residues. The V and J ends lost 0 bases and 5 bases, in that order; junction bases with no gene match: 6. The germline CDR1 and CDR2 sequences are SGDLS and YYNGEE. The CDR3 coding sequence is TGTGCCAGCAGCGTAGTGGCTAGCGGGGGGCTGGAGACCCAGTACTTC. Translated, it gives CASSVVASGGLETQYF.

J is TRBJ1-2 and V is TRBV19, with a tentative D call TRBD1 (5 bases). The CDR3 totals 14 residues. V gave up 1 base and J gave up 4 bases, with 10 bases separating them. Germline-derived CDR1 and CDR2 are LNHDA and SQIVND (reference sequence). This CDR3 is CASSIVRRAYGYTF. For the CDR3, the DNA is TGTGCCAGTAGTATAGTGCGCAGGGCCTATGGCTACACCTTC.

This clone was counted once. The chain joins TRBV30 to TRBJ1-1; TRBD1 matches at 9 bases. With V trimmed by 4 bases and J by 5 bases, 29 bases remained unmatched. The CDR3 has 21 amino acids. The V gene's germline CDR1 is GTSNPN and CDR2 SVGIG (reference sequence). The CDR3 DNA is TGTGCCTGGAACCGCCCGGACAGGGGAACAAGTCGGGTGTCCCTAGTAACTGAAGCTTTCTTT. Amino acid sequence: CAWNRPDRGTSRVSLVTEAFF.

The rearrangement joins TRBV12-1 to TRBJ1-2. TRBV12-1 is deemed a pseudogene. This CDR3 contains 14 residues. The CDR3 DNA reads TGTGCCAGCAGCTTTTCTCCGACTAACTATGGCTACACCTTC. Amino acids: CASSFSPTNYGYTF.

The chain links TRBV4-3 to TRBJ2-1; 10 bases align to TRBD1. The CDR3 contains 16 residues. Trimming took 0 bases from V and 8 from J; bases not matched to a gene: 7. Germline CDR1 is LGHNA and CDR2 is YSLEER. The CDR3 bases are TGCGCCAGCAGCCAAGAAATAAGTGGACAGGGGGATGAGCAGTTCTTC. Its translation: CASSQEISGQGDEQFF.

The chain links TRBV10-3 to TRBJ1-3, with 8 bases matching TRBD1. Germline loops: CDR1 ENHRY, CDR2 SYGVKD. The CDR3 loop spans 16 amino acids. V lost 5 bases to trimming and J lost 0 bases; unmatched junction nucleotides: 6. CDR3 loop: CAISTTGGSSGNTIYF. The CDR3 region has the DNA TGTGCCATCAGTACAACAGGGGGAAGCTCTGGAAACACCATATATTTT.

The gene calls are TRBV6-5 and TRBJ2-3; D call uncertain. Germline values: CDR1 MNHEY, CDR2 SVGAGI. There are 11 residues in the CDR3. Trimming shortened V by 4 bases and J by 6 bases, and 5 bases separated the two germline ends. For the CDR3, the DNA is TGTGCCAGCAGTTTTTTGGATACGCAGTATTTT. Translation gives CASSFLDTQYF.

The chain employs TRBV29-1 and TRBJ1-2; D might be TRBD1 (6 bases). CDR1 SQVTM and CDR2 ANQGSEA come from the germline V gene. The V gene lost 6 bases and the J gene lost 3 bases, with 11 bases spanning the gap. The CDR3 totals 12 residues. This CDR3 is CSVLRGDYGYTF. The CDR3, as DNA: TGCAGCGTCCTTAGGGGGGACTATGGCTACACCTTC.

V gene TRBV4-3 combines with J gene TRBJ1-2; no firm D call. The CDR3 sequence is 13 residues long. The germline CDR1 and CDR2 sequences are LGHNA and YSLEER. V was clipped by 0 bases and J by 5 bases, with 7 bases between them. The CDR3 loop is CASSQEPGYGYTF. DNA for the CDR3: TGCGCCAGCAGCCAAGAGCCGGGGTATGGCTACACCTTC.

This chain links TRBV27 with TRBJ1-6; D gene unclear. CDR3 length equals 14 residues. CDR1 is MNHEY and CDR2 is SMNVEV in the germline V gene (reference sequence). The V end lost 4 bases, the J end lost 7 bases, and 11 bases lay between the germline ends. The CDR3 coding sequence is TGTGCCAGCAGTTCCTTGGAGTCCAATTCACCCCTCCACTTT. As protein: CASSSLESNSPLHF.

The rearrangement joins TRBV30 to TRBJ1-3; possibly TRBD1 for D (6 bases). V dropped 0 bases and J dropped 4 bases, with 13 bases sitting between them. The CDR3 consists of 15 residues. Germline CDR1 is GTSNPN and CDR2 is SVGIG (reference sequence). CDR3 sequence: CAWSVSGGRGNTIYF. The CDR3 coding sequence is TGTGCCTGGAGTGTGAGCGGGGGGCGAGGAAACACCATATATTTT.

CDR3 sequence (DNA): TGTGCCAGCAGTTACGCGGCAACTAGCTCCTACGAGCAGTACTTC. This codes for CASSYAATSSYEQYF. This chain joins TRBV6-5 and TRBJ2-7; D is perhaps TRBD2 (5 bases). This CDR3 spans 15 amino acids. Germline lookup yields CDR1 MNHEY and CDR2 SVGAGI. Between the trimmed V and J ends, which lost 2 bases and 0 bases, there was a span of 11 bases.

The chain joins TRBV5-1 to TRBJ2-7; 7 positions agree with TRBD1. After removal of 4 bases from V and 2 bases from J, the junction contained 9 bases not matched to a gene. Germline V gives CDR1 SGHRS, CDR2 YFSETQ. The CDR3 spans 15 residues. CDR3 in amino acids: CASSPVDRQTYEQYF. As DNA, the CDR3 is TGCGCCAGCAGCCCGGTGGACAGGCAAACCTACGAGCAGTACTTC.

V gene TRBV9 combines with J gene TRBJ2-7; D remains unclear. Trimming took off 3 bases at V and 3 bases at J, with 10 bases between the two ends. This CDR3 is 13 amino acids long. CDR1 is SGDLS, CDR2 YYNGEE, per germline. The CDR3 sequence is CASSAWAGYEQYF. Written as DNA, the CDR3 is TGTGCCAGCAGCGCGTGGGCTGGCTACGAGCAGTACTTC.

J is TRBJ1-1 and V is TRBV5-1; maybe TRBD1 (5 bases). CDR1 and CDR2 (germline): SGHRS, YFSETQ. V lost 0 bases and J 3 bases, leaving 6 bases between the germline ends. The CDR3 runs 13 residues. The CDR3 spells CASSLGDDTEAFF. CDR3 DNA sequence: TGCGCCAGCAGCTTGGGGGACGACACTGAAGCTTTCTTT.